The T cell receptor beta chain described here comes from a study of blood T cell repertoires in COVID-19. On the study more broadly: Acute and convalescent COVID-19 samples came from the United States, Italy and Spain. From T cells, B-cell-depleted T cells, or PBMCs came the material, which was cDNA or gDNA.

Assay: immunoSEQ multiplex PCR; the TCRdb copy retains only in-frame clones and omits some. The sample records 25,000 to 30,000 clones, just over 85% being singletons. The CDR3 spans 13 residues. J gave up 8 bases and V 6 bases, and 4 bases lay outside the gene matches. Germline CDR1 reads MNHEY; CDR2 reads SVGAGI. Sequenced material: peripheral blood. The chain carries TRBV6-5 and TRBJ1-3, with 10 bases identical to TRBD1. The source is a woman in her fifties or sixties with active COVID-19. CDR3 DNA: TGTGCCAGCAGGCGGACAGGGGGAGACACCATATATTTT. It codes for CASRRTGGDTIYF.